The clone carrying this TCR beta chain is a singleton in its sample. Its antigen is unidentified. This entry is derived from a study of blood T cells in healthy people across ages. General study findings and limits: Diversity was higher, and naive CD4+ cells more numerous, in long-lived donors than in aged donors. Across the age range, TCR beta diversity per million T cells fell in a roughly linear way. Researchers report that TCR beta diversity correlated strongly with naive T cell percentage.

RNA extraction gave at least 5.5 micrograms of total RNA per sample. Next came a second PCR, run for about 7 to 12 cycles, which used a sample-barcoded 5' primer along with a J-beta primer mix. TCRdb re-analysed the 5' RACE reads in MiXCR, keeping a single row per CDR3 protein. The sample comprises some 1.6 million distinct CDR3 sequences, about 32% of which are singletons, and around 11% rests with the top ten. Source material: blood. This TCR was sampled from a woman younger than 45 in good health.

CDR3 sequence: CASSWGTVNEAFF. Written as DNA, the CDR3 is TGTGCCAGCAGCTGGGGGACAGTTAATGAAGCTTTCTTT. The chain has TRBV7-2 and TRBJ1-1, with 7 nucleotides matching TRBD1. The CDR3 loop spans 13 amino acids. With V trimmed by 4 bases and J by 7 bases, 6 bases remained unmatched. Germline CDR1 is SGHTA and CDR2 is FQGNSA.